The sequence of this T cell receptor (beta chain) was determined in a study of T cells in Graves' hyperthyroidism and ophthalmopathy. Authors of the study amplified TCR beta CDR3 regions from RNA transcripts. A first-round RT-PCR of the TCR CDR3 used the HTBI primer set. TCRdb itself ran the multiplex PCR reads through MiXCR, one entry per CDR3 protein. The sample shows 350,000 to 400,000 distinct CDR3 sequences, over 11% of them seen only once. The CDR3 is 14 amino acids. V lost 8 bases and J lost 6; bases outside the gene matches: 12. Germline CDR1 reads SQVTM; CDR2 reads ANQGSEA. This clonotype has ten or more counts. It was considered stable Graves' hyperthyroidism when ophthalmopathy did not progress within 18 months.

The source material was blood. The chain employs TRBV29-1 and TRBJ2-1, with 8 bases identical to TRBD2. The TCR was taken from a woman aged 60-75 years with Graves' hyperthyroidism. The CDR3, as DNA: TGCAGCACCACACCAGCGGGAGCGGCCAATGAGCAGTTCTTC. This sequence encodes CSTTPAGAANEQFF.